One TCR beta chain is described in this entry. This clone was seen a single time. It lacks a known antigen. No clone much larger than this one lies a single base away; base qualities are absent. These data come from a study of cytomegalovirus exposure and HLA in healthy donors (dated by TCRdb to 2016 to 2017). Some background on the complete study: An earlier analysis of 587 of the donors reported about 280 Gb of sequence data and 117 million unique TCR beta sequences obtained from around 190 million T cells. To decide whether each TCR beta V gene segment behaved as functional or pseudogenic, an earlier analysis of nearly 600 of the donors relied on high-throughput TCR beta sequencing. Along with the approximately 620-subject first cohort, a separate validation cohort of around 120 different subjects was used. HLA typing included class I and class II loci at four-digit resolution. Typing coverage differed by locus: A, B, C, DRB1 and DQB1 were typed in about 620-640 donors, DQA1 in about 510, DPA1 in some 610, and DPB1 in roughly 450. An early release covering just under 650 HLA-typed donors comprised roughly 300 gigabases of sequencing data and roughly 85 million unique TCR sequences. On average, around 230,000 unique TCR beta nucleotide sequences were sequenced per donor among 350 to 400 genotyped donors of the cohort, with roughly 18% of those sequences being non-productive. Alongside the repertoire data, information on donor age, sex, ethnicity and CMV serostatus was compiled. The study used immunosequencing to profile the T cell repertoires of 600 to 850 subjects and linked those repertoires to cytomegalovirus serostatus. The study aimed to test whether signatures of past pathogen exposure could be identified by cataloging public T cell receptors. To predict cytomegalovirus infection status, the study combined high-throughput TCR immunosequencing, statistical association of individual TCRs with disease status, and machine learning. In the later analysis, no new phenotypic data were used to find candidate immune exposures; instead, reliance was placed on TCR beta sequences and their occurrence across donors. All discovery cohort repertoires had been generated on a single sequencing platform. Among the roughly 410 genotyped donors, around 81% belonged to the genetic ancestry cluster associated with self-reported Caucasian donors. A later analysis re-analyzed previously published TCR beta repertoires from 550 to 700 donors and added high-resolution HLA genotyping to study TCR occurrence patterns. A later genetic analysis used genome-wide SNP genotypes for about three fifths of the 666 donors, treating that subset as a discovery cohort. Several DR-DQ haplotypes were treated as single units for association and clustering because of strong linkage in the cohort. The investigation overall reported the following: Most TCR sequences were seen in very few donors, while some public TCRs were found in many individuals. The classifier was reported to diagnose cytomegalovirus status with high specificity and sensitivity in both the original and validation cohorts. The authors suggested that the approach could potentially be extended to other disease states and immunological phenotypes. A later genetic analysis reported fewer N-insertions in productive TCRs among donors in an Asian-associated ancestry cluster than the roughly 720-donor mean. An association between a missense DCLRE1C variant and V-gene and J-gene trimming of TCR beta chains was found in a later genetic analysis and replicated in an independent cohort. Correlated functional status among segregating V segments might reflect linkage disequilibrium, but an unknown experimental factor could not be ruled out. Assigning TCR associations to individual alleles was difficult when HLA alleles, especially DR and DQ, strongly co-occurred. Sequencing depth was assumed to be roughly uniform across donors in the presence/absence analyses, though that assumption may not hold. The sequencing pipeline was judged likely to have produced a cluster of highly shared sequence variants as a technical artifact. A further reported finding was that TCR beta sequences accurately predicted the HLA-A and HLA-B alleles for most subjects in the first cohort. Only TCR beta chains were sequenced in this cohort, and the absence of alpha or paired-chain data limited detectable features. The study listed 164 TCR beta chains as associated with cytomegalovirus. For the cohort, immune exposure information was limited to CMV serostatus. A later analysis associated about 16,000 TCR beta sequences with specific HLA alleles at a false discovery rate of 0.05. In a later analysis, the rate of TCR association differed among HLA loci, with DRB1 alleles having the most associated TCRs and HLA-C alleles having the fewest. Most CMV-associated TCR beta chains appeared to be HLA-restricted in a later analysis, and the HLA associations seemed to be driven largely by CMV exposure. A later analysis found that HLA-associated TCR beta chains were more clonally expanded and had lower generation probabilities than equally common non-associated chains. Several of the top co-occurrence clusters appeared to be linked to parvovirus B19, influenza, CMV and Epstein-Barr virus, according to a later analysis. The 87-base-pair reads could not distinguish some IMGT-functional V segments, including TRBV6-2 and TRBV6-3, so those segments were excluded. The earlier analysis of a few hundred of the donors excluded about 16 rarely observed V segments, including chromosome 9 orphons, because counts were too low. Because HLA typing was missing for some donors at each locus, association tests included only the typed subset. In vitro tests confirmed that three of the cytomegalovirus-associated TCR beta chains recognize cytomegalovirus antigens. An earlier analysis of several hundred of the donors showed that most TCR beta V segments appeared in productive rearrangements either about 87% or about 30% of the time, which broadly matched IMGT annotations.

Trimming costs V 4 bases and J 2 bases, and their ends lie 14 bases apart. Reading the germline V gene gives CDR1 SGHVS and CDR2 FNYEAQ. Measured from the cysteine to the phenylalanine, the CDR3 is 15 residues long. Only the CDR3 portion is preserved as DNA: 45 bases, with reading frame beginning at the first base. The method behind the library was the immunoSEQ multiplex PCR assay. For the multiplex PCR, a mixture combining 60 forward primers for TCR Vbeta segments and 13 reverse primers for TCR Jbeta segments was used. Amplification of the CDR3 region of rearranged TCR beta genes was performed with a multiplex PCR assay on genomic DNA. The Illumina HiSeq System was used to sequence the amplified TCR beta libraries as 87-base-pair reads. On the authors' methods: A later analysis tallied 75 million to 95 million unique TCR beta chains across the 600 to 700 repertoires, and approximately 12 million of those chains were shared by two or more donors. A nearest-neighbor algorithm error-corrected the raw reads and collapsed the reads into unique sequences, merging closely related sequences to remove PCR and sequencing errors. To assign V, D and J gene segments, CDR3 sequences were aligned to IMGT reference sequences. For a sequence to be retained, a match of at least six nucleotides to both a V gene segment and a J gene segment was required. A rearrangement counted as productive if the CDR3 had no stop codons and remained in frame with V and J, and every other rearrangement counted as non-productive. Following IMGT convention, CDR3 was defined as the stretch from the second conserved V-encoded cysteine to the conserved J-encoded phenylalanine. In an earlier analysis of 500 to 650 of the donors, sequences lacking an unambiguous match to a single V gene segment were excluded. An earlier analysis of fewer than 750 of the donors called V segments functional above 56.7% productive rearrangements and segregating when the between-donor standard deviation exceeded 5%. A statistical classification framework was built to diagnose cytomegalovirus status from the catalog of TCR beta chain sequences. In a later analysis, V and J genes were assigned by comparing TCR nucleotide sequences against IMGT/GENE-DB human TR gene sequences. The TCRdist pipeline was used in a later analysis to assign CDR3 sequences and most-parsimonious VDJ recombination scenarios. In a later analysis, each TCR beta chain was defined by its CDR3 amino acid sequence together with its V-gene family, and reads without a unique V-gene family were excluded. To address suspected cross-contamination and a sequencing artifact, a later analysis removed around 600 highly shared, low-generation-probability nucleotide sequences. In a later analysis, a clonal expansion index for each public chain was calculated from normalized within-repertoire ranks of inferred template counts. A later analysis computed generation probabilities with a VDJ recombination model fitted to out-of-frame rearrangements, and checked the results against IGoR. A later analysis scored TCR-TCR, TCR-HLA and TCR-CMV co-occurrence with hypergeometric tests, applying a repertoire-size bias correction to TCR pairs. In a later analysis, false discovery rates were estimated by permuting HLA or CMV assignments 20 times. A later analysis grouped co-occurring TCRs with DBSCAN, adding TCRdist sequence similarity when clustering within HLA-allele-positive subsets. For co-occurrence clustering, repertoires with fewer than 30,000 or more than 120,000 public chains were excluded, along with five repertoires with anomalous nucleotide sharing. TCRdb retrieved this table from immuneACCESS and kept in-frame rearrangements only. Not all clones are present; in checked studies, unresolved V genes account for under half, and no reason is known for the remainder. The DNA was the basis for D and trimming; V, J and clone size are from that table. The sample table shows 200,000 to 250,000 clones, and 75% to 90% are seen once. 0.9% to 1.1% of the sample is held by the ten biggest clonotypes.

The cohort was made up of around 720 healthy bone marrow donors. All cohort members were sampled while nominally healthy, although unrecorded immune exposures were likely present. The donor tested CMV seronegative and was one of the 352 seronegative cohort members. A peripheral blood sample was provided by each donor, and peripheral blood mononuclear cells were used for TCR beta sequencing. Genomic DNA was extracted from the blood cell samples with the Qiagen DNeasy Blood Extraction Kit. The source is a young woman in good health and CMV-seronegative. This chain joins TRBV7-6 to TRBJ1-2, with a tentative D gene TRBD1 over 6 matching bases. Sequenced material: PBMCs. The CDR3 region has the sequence CASSSRGRGNYGYTF. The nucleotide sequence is TGTGCCAGCAGCTCCCGGGGCAGGGGAAACTATGGCTACACCTTC.